This T cell receptor beta chain comes out of a study of cytomegalovirus exposure and HLA in healthy donors. 60 Vbeta and 13 Jbeta primers were used in PCR. Sequenced by immunoSEQ multiplex PCR; TCRdb stores in-frame clones only, minus some. The table lists about 160,000 clones, approximately 80% of them singletons. Overall study results and limits: Looking again later, the authors saw that most CMV-associated TCR beta chains seemed HLA-restricted. It has been reported that TCR beta sequences accurately predicted the HLA-A and HLA-B alleles of most subjects.

This clone was counted between two and nine times. Its specificity is not known. The junction had 10 bases not matched to a gene; V was cut back by 10 bases and J by 0 bases. From germline, CDR1 is MNHEY and CDR2 SVGAGI. The CDR3 is 15 amino acids. This sequence joins TRBV6-5 and TRBJ2-3; 7 nucleotides align to TRBD1. The sequenced material came from PBMCs. The receptor's source is a male donor in good health and CMV-seronegative. CDR3: CATTGARSSTDTQYF. The CDR3, as DNA: TGTGCCACTACAGGGGCCCGATCTAGCACAGATACGCAGTATTTT.